These 32 T cell receptor beta chains were all obtained from the same sample, sequenced in a study of CD8 T cells in Susac syndrome. The RNA, about 0.45 to 1 ug, was put through reverse transcription using random hexamers. Using its own MiXCR run on the immunoSEQ multiplex PCR reads, TCRdb lists one record per CDR3 protein. The repertoire has 170,000 or so distinct CDR3 sequences, roughly 95% of them found once; the top ten carry less than 0.2%. Sequencing was done on a sample of CD8+ T cells from PBMCs. The receptors stem from a human donor with multiple sclerosis.

The chain links TRBV18 to TRBJ2-7, with D perhaps assigned TRBD1 or TRBD2 (5 bases each). Germline V gives CDR1 KGHSH, CDR2 LQKENI. V lost 5 bases, J lost 6 bases, and 8 bases lay in between. The CDR3 totals 11 residues. Written as DNA, the CDR3 is TGTGCCAGCTCAGTGGGGGTCGAGCAGTACTTC. Its translation: CASSVGVEQYF.

The CDR3 DNA reads TGTGCCAGCAGCTTAGATAGAGTCGGCGGGGATCCCTACGAGCAGTACTTC. Protein product: CASSLDRVGGDPYEQYF. V is TRBV11-2 and J is TRBJ2-7, with D possibly matching TRBD2 (6 bases). The CDR3 length is 17 residues. Deletions cut 0 bases from V and 2 bases from J, with 17 bases between. Germline V gives CDR1 SGHAT, CDR2 FQNNGV.

The chain combines TRBV14 with TRBJ2-1, with TRBD2 matching 9 bases. The germline gives CDR1 SGHDN, CDR2 FVKESK. V lost 6 bases to trimming and J lost 9 bases; unmatched junction nucleotides: 12. The CDR3 extends over 15 amino acids. The CDR3 sequence is CASSLKRGVRGEQFF. DNA of the CDR3: TGTGCCAGCAGTCTAAAGCGGGGGGTCCGAGGTGAGCAGTTCTTC.

The chain has TRBV29-1 and TRBJ1-1; D unclear. CDR1 SQVTM and CDR2 ANQGSEA come from the germline V gene. This CDR3 comprises 10 residues. V was pared by 3 bases and J by 8 bases, with 7 bases between. CDR3 residues: CSVDNVEAFF. CDR3 sequence (DNA): TGCAGCGTTGATAATGTGGAAGCTTTCTTT.

As for this clonotype: An end of the junction differs from the germline gene, which may be a read error. The chain recombines TRBV7-7 with TRBJ2-7; D gene unclear. The germline V gene has CDR1 SSHAT and CDR2 FNYEAQ (reference sequence). This CDR3 contains 13 residues. The chain's CDR3 is CASSAYLGYEQYF. CDR3 nucleotide sequence: TGTGCTAGCAGCGCCTACCTGGGCTACGAGCAGTACTTC.

This clonotype was seen more than once but under ten times. This chain connects TRBV27 to TRBJ2-3; D not resolved. The CDR3 covers 11 residues. Per germline, CDR1 MNHEY and CDR2 SMNVEV (reference sequence). V was cut by 5 bases and J by 5 bases, with 5 bases left in between. CDR3 protein: CASSHGDTQYF. The CDR3 region has the DNA TGTGCCAGCAGTCATGGAGATACGCAGTATTTT.

The V and J genes are TRBV7-9 and TRBJ2-1; weak D call: TRBD2 (6 bases). Trimming left V 7 bases short and J 9 bases short, with 13 bases between. Germline CDR1 reads SEHNR; CDR2 reads FQNEAQ (reference sequence). The CDR3 sequence is 12 residues long. The CDR3 coding sequence is TGTGCCAGCATGGGGGGATATCGTGAGCAGTTCTTC. Protein product: CASMGGYREQFF.

This chain's CDR3 is CSARGGGEQFF. CDR3 DNA sequence: TGCAGTGCTAGAGGAGGCGGTGAGCAGTTCTTC. The gene calls are TRBV20-1 and TRBJ2-1; D remains unclear. Deletions cut 1 base from V and 9 bases from J, with 7 bases between. This CDR3 is 11 amino acids long. Germline values: CDR1 DFQATT, CDR2 SNEGSKA (reference sequence).

The chain links TRBV30 to TRBJ1-1, with D perhaps matching TRBD1 (5 bases). The germline CDR1 and CDR2 sequences are GTSNPN and SVGIG (reference sequence). V lost 0 bases, J lost 3 bases, and 8 bases lay in between. This CDR3 is built from 13 residues. The CDR3 sequence: CAWSVGGDTEAFF. In nucleotides, the CDR3 is TGTGCCTGGAGTGTCGGGGGGGACACTGAAGCTTTCTTT.

V and J are TRBV20-1 and TRBJ2-1; 10 positions match TRBD2. With V trimmed by 3 bases and J by 8 bases, 13 bases remained unmatched. The length of the CDR3 is 16 residues. The germline CDR1 and CDR2 sequences are DFQATT and SNEGSKA (reference sequence). The CDR3 region has the DNA TGCAGTGCTAGTTCGGCTAGCGGGGGTCCTCGGGATGAGCAGTTCTTC. Protein sequence: CSASSASGGPRDEQFF.

The chain is built from TRBV5-6 and TRBJ2-5, with D perhaps matching TRBD1 or TRBD2 (6 bases each). Germline CDR1 is SGHDT and CDR2 is YYEEEE. V lost 1 base, J lost 5 bases, and 15 bases lay in between. This CDR3 is built from 15 residues. CDR3 DNA: TGTGCCAGCAGCTTGATTCGCGGGACATGGGAGACCCAGTACTTC. As protein: CASSLIRGTWETQYF.

The chain is built from TRBV3-1 and TRBJ2-7; D gene ambiguous. The CDR3 extends over 16 amino acids. V lost 0 bases and J lost 5, with 17 bases in between. The germline gives CDR1 LGHDT, CDR2 YNNKEL (reference sequence). CDR3 protein: CASSQEIAAVWNEQYF. The CDR3 nucleotides are TGTGCCAGCAGCCAAGAGATAGCCGCCGTCTGGAACGAGCAGTACTTC.

The genes are TRBV27 and TRBJ2-5; D may be TRBD1 or TRBD2 (5 bases each). V gave up 0 bases and J gave up 9 bases, with 14 bases separating them. Per the germline V gene, CDR1 is MNHEY and CDR2 is SMNVEV (reference sequence). This CDR3 spans 14 amino acids. The CDR3 DNA is TGTGCCAGCAGTTTATCGCTGAGGGGTGAGGCCCAGTACTTC. Protein sequence: CASSLSLRGEAQYF.

Only a few counts were recorded for this clonotype. The genes are TRBV29-1 and TRBJ2-7, with D maybe TRBD1 (6 bases). Trimming cost V 1 base and J 5 bases, with 12 bases left between them. In germline, CDR1 is SQVTM, CDR2 ANQGSEA. CDR3 length: 13 amino acids. Here the CDR3 reads CSVEVVRGDEQYF. The CDR3 DNA follows: TGCAGCGTTGAAGTTGTCAGGGGAGACGAGCAGTACTTC.

The genes are TRBV7-8 and TRBJ2-7; the D gene is possibly TRBD2 (5 bases). Germline lookup yields CDR1 SGHVS and CDR2 FQNEAQ. V was cut by 0 bases and J by 4 bases, with 16 bases left in between. This CDR3 contains 16 residues. CDR3 in DNA: TGTGCCAGCAGCTTAGCGTTGGTAGCGCTCGGGTACGAGCAGTACTTC. It is translated as CASSLALVALGYEQYF. The full variable domain, in which reference TRBV7-8 and TRBJ2-7 provide the parts outside the CDR3, is GAGVSQSPRYKVAKRGQDVALRCDPISGHVSLFWYQQALGQGPEFLTYFQNEAQLDKSGLPSDRFFAERPEGSVSTLKIQRTQQEDSAVYLCASSLALVALGYEQYFGPGTRLTVT.

The genes are TRBV30 and TRBJ2-7; 11 nucleotides line up with TRBD2. Germline CDR1 is GTSNPN and CDR2 is SVGIG (reference sequence). The J segment lost 5 bases and the V segment lost 5 bases, leaving 8 bases of the junction unmatched. The CDR3 has 14 residues. CDR3 sequence (DNA): TGTGCCTGGGCCTCGGGACTAGCGGCAGACGAGCAGTACTTC. Its translation is CAWASGLAADEQYF.

The CDR3 region is CASSSSGSSAFF. Written as DNA, the CDR3 is TGTGCCAGCAGTTCCTCAGGATCCAGCGCTTTCTTT. The V gene is TRBV27, the J gene TRBJ1-1; D not certain. Trimming removed 4 bases at V and 11 bases at J, with 14 bases between. CDR1 and CDR2 from the germline V gene are MNHEY and SMNVEV (reference sequence). The CDR3 extends over 12 amino acids.

V and J are TRBV12-3 or TRBV12-4 and TRBJ2-5; D is tentatively TRBD1 or TRBD2 (5 bases each). This CDR3 contains 16 residues. V gave up 6 bases and J gave up 3 bases, with 20 bases separating them. The CDR3 sequence: CASSSPHLWGKETQYF. The CDR3 DNA sequence: TGTGCCAGCAGCTCCCCCCACCTTTGGGGGAAAGAGACCCAGTACTTC.

V usage is TRBV29-1 and J usage is TRBJ2-7; D is perhaps TRBD1 (7 bases). The length of the CDR3 is 14 residues. V shed 3 bases and J shed 2 bases, with 14 bases lying between them. CDR1 is SQVTM, CDR2 ANQGSEA, per germline. CDR3 DNA sequence: TGCAGCGTTGATGCGGGACAGAGCCCCTACGAGCAGTACTTC. Translating gives CSVDAGQSPYEQYF.

This clonotype showed up just a few times. The chain carries TRBV19 and TRBJ2-1; the match to TRBD2 covers 7 bases. The CDR3 contains 13 residues. Germline V CDR1 and CDR2: LNHDA, SQIVND (reference sequence). V shed 5 bases and J 8 bases; nucleotides not matched to a gene: 6. This CDR3 reads CASSPGLVDEQFF. CDR3 sequence (DNA): TGTGCCAGTAGTCCTGGACTAGTCGATGAGCAGTTCTTC.

The gene calls are TRBV12-3 or TRBV12-4 and TRBJ2-7, with D possibly called TRBD1 or TRBD2 (5 bases each). Trimming removed 4 bases from V and 6 bases from J, with 10 bases in between. The length of the CDR3 is 12 residues. The CDR3 bases are TGTGCCAGCAGTTCCGGGACGCCCGAGCAGTACTTC. Its protein is CASSSGTPEQYF.

V and J are TRBV5-4 and TRBJ2-5; D uncertain. With 0 bases removed from V and 0 bases from J, the gap between germline ends came to 12 bases. Germline-derived CDR1 and CDR2 are SGHNT and YYREEE (reference sequence). The CDR3 is 16 amino acids. CDR3 in amino acids: CASSLGLVGYQETQYF. The CDR3 coding sequence is TGTGCCAGCAGCTTGGGGCTGGTTGGGTACCAAGAGACCCAGTACTTC.

This sequence joins TRBV29-1 and TRBJ2-1; TRBD2 agrees at 8 bases. Germline trimming cut 1 base from V and 0 bases from J; bases unmatched to any gene: 8. Germline values: CDR1 SQVTM, CDR2 ANQGSEA. The CDR3 is 17 residues long. The CDR3 is CSVEGLAISGSYNEQFF. CDR3 nucleotides: TGCAGCGTTGAAGGACTAGCGATATCGGGCTCCTACAATGAGCAGTTCTTC.

This clonotype is a singleton in its sample. This chain connects TRBV29-1 to TRBJ1-2; D possibly corresponds to TRBD1 (6 bases). The CDR3 has 12 amino acids. V was shortened by 2 bases and J by 7 bases, with 11 bases between the two germline ends. The germline V gene encodes CDR1 SQVTM and CDR2 ANQGSEA. The CDR3 DNA sequence: TGCAGCGTTGAAATTACAGGGTTTGGCTACACCTTC. Its translation is CSVEITGFGYTF.

The rearrangement joins TRBV27 to TRBJ2-7; 8 bases are a match to TRBD1. From germline, CDR1 is MNHEY and CDR2 SMNVEV (reference sequence). The CDR3 consists of 15 residues. V was pared by 4 bases and J by 3 bases, with 8 bases of the junction left unmatched. Written as DNA, the CDR3 is TGTGCCAGCAGTTCCACAGGGGGTCCCTTCTACGAGCAGTACTTC. As protein: CASSSTGGPFYEQYF.

The V call is TRBV13, the J call TRBJ2-2, with a possible D match to TRBD2 (5 bases). V lost 5 bases to trimming and J lost 0 bases, with 10 bases between them. The CDR3 is 15 amino acids. Germline values: CDR1 PRHDT, CDR2 FYEKMQ (reference sequence). CDR3 sequence (DNA): TGTGCCAGCAGCCGAGGGCCCCCGAACACCGGGGAGCTGTTTTTT. Protein sequence: CASSRGPPNTGELFF.

The chain carries TRBV20-1 and TRBJ2-7; perhaps D is TRBD1 or TRBD2 (5 bases each). Per the germline V gene, CDR1 is DFQATT and CDR2 is SNEGSKA (reference sequence). The CDR3 extends over 15 amino acids. V was pared by 0 bases and J by 0 bases, with 12 bases between. The CDR3 DNA reads TGCAGTGCTAGAGATTGGGGGACGGGCTCCTACGAGCAGTACTTC. Amino acid sequence: CSARDWGTGSYEQYF.

Comments on this clonotype: At one of its ends the junction is not consistent with the germline gene, which may arise from a read error. The chain recombines TRBV29-1 with TRBJ1-2; D uncertain. The germline V gene encodes CDR1 SQVTM and CDR2 ANQGSEA. The CDR3 totals 16 residues. CDR3 sequence reads: CSVEAGSRTTLYGYTF. CDR3 nucleotides: TGCAGCGTGGAAGCCGGTAGCAGAACGACCCTCTATGGCTACACCTTC.

This chain joins TRBV7-9 and TRBJ1-4; weak D call: TRBD1 (6 bases). The CDR3 is 14 amino acids. The germline V gene encodes CDR1 SEHNR and CDR2 FQNEAQ (reference sequence). Trimming left V 3 bases short and J 6 bases short, with 11 bases between. In nucleotides, the CDR3 is TGTGCCAGCAGCTTGGCAGGGGCGGATGAAAAACTGTTTTTT. Protein sequence: CASSLAGADEKLFF.

This chain links TRBV2 with TRBJ2-1; 7 bases match TRBD2. Trimming took 6 bases from V and 4 from J; bases not matched to a gene: 9. The germline V gene has CDR1 SNHLY and CDR2 FYNNEI. This CDR3 has 15 amino acids. The CDR3 sequence is CASRASGDIYNEQFF. The CDR3, as DNA: TGTGCCAGCAGGGCTAGCGGCGATATATACAATGAGCAGTTCTTC.

The chain is built from TRBV11-2 and TRBJ1-2; no reliable D call. The germline gives CDR1 SGHAT, CDR2 FQNNGV. CDR3 size: 14 residues. The germline V and J ends were trimmed by 5 bases and 5 bases, with 15 bases remaining between them. CDR3 coding DNA: TGTGCCAGCAGCGAGGAACTTGCCATTTATGGCTACACCTTC. It yields the protein CASSEELAIYGYTF.

This clonotype showed up just once. The chain links TRBV25-1 to TRBJ2-5; possibly TRBD2 for D (6 bases). The CDR3 is 13 residues long. Germline values: CDR1 MGHDK, CDR2 SYGVNS. Between the trimmed V and J ends, which lost 7 bases and 5 bases, there was a span of 14 bases. Here the CDR3 DNA reads TGTGCCAGCATAACTGGCGGGGAGGAGACCCAGTACTTC. This translates into CASITGGEETQYF.